This TCR beta chain derives from a study of blood T cell repertoires in COVID-19. The CDR3 has 13 amino acids. Germline lookup yields CDR1 MDHEN and CDR2 SYDVKM. The junction had 5 bases not matched to a gene; V was cut back by 8 bases and J by 5 bases. The protocol was immunoSEQ multiplex PCR, while the TCRdb copy is restricted to in-frame clones and leaves out a portion. The sample records roughly 280,000 clones, more than 85% being singletons. This chain links TRBV28 with TRBJ1-3; 8 bases are a match to TRBD1. The receptor comes from a man aged 18 to 30 with active or convalescent COVID-19. Sequencing was carried out using peripheral blood. CDR3 loop: CASRTGLRNTIYF. The CDR3 nucleotides are TGTGCCAGCCGGACAGGGTTACGAAACACCATATATTTT.